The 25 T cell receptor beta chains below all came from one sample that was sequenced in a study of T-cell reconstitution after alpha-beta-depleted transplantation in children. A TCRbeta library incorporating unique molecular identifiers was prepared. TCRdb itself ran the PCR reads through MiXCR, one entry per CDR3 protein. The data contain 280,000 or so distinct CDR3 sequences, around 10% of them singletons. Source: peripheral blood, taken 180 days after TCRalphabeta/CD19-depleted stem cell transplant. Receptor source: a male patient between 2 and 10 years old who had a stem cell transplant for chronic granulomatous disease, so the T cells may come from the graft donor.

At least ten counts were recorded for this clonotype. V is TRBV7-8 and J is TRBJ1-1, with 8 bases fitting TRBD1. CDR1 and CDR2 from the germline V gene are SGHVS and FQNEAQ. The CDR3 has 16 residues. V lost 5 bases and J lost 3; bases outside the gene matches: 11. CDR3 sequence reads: CASSPRTGRVDTEAFF. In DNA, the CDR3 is TGTGCCAGCAGCCCCCGGACAGGGAGGGTGGACACTGAAGCTTTCTTT.

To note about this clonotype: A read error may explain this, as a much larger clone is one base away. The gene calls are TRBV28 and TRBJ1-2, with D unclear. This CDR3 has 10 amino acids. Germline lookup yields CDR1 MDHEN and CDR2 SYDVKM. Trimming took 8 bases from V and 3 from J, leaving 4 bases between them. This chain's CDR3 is CASCHYGYTF. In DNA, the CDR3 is TGTGCCAGCTGTCACTATGGCTACACCTTC.

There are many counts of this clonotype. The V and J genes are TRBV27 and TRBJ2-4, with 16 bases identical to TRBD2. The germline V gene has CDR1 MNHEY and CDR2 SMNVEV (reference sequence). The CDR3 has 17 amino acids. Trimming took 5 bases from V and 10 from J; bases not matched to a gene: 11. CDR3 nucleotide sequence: TGTGCCAGCAGTAGGGGGACTAGCGGGAGGGCCGTGGAGATTCAGTACTTC. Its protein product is CASSRGTSGRAVEIQYF.

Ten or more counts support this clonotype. Here the CDR3 reads CASSRTEGRQPQHF. CDR3 DNA sequence: TGTGCCAGCAGCCGGACAGAAGGGCGTCAGCCCCAGCATTTT. The chain is built from TRBV7-8 and TRBJ1-5, with a weak D call TRBD1 (6 bases). CDR1 and CDR2 (germline): SGHVS, FQNEAQ. The germline V and J ends were trimmed by 5 bases and 6 bases, with 14 bases remaining between them. The CDR3 length is 14 residues.

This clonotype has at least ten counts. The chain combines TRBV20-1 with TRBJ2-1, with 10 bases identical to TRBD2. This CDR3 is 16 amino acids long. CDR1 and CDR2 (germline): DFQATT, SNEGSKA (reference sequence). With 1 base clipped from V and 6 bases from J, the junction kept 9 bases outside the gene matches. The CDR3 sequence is CSARGGSGRSGNEQFF. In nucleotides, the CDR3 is TGCAGTGCTAGAGGTGGTAGCGGGAGGTCTGGCAATGAGCAGTTCTTC.

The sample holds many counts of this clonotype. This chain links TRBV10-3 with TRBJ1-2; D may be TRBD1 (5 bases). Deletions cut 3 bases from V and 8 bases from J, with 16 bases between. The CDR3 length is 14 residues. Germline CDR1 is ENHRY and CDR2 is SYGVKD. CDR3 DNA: TGTGCCATCAGTGACCCGGGGGGGACGAGGGGCTACACCTTC. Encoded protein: CAISDPGGTRGYTF.

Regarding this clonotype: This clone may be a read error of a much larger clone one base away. This CDR3 reads CASSAEGTDMQYF. CDR3 DNA sequence: TGTGCCAGCAGTGCGGAAGGCACAGATATGCAGTATTTT. The chain is built from TRBV2 and TRBJ2-3; D is ambiguous. The CDR3 sequence is 13 residues long. Germline V CDR1 and CDR2: SNHLY, FYNNEI.

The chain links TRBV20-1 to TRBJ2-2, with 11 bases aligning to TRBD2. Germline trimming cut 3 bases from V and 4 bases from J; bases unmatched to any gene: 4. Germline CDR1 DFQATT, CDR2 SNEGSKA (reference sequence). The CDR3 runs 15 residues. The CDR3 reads CSARELAGATGELFF. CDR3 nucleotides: TGCAGTGCTAGGGAACTAGCGGGGGCCACCGGGGAGCTGTTTTTT.

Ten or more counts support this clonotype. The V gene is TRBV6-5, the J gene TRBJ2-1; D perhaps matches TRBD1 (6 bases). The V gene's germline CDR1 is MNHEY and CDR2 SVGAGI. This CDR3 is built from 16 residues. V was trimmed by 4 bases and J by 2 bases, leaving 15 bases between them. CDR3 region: CASSSARGITYNEQFF. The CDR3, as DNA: TGTGCCAGCAGTTCCGCCAGGGGAATAACCTACAATGAGCAGTTCTTC.

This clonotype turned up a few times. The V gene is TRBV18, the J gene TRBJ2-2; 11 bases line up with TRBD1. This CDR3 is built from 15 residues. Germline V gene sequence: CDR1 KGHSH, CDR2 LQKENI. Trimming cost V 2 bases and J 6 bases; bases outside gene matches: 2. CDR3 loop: CASSPRTGGPGELFF. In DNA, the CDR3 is TGTGCCAGCTCACCAAGGACAGGGGGCCCCGGGGAGCTGTTTTTT.

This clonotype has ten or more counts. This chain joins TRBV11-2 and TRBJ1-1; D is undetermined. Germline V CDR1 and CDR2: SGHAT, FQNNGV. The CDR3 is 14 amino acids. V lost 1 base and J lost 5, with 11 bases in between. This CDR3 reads CASSLGPWKTEAFF. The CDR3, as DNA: TGTGCCAGCAGCTTAGGACCGTGGAAGACTGAAGCTTTCTTT.

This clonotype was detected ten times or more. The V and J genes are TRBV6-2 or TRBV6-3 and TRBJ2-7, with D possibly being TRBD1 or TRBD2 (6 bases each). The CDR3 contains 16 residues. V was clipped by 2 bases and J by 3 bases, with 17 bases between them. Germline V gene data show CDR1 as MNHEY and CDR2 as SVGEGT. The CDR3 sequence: CASSYPFEGGVYEQYF. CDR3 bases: TGTGCCAGCAGTTACCCCTTTGAGGGGGGAGTCTACGAGCAGTACTTC.

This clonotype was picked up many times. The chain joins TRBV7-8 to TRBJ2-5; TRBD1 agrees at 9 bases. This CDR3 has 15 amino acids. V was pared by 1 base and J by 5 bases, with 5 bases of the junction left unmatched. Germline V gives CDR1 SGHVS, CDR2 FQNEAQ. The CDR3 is CASSLVDRGRETQYF. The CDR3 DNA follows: TGTGCCAGCAGCTTAGTTGACAGGGGGAGGGAGACCCAGTACTTC. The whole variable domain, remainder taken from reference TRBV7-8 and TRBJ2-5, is GAGVSQSPRYKVAKRGQDVALRCDPISGHVSLFWYQQALGQGPEFLTYFQNEAQLDKSGLPSDRFFAERPEGSVSTLKIQRTQQEDSAVYLCASSLVDRGRETQYFGPGTRLLVL.

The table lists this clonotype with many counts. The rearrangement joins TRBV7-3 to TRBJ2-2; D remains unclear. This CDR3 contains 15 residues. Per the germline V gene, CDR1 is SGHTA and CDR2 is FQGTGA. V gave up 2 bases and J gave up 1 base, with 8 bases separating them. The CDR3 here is CASSLFGGNTGELFF. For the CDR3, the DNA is TGTGCCAGCAGCTTATTCGGTGGGAACACCGGGGAGCTGTTTTTT.

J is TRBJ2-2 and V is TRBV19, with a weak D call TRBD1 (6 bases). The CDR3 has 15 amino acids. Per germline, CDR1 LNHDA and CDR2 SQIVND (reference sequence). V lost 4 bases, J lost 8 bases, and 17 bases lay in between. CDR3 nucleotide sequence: TGTGCCAGTAGTAGCTGGACAGCGGTTTCTGGGGAGCTGTTTTTT. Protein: CASSSWTAVSGELFF.

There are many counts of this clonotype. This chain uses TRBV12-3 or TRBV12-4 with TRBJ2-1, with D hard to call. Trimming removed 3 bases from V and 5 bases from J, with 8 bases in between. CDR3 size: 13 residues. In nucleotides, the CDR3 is TGTGCCAGCAGTTTTTCAGGTGACAATGAGCAGTTCTTC. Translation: CASSFSGDNEQFF.

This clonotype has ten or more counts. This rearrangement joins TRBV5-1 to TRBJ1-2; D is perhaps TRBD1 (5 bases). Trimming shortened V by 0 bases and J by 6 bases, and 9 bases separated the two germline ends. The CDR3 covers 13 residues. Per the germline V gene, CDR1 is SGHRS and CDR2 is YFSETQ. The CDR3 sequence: CASSLGQGDGYTF. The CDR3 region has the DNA TGCGCCAGCAGCTTGGGGCAGGGAGATGGCTACACCTTC.

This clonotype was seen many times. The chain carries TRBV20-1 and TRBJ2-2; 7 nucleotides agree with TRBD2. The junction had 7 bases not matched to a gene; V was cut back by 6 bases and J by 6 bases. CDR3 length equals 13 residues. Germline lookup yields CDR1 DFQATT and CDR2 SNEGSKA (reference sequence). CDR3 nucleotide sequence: TGCAGTGCCGCCGGACTAGTTTCCGGGGAGCTGTTTTTT. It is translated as CSAAGLVSGELFF.

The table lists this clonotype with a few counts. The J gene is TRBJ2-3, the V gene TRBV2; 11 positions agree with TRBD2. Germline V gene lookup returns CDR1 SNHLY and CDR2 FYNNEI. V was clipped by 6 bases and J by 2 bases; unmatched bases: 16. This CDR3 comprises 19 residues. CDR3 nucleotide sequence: TGTGCCAGCAGGGCCGGGACCGCTGGACTAGCGGGCTTCACAGATACGCAGTATTTT. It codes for CASRAGTAGLAGFTDTQYF. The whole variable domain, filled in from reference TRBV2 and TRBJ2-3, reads EPEVTQTPSHQVTQMGQEVILRCVPISNHLYFYWYRQILGQKVEFLVSFYNNEISEKSEIFDDQFSVERPDGSNFTLKIRSTKLEDSAMYFCASRAGTAGLAGFTDTQYFGPGTRLTVL.

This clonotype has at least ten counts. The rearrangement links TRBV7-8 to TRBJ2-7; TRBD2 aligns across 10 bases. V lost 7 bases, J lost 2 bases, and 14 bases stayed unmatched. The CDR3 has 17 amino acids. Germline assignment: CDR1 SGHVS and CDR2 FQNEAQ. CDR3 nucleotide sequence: TGTGCCAGCACCGCGCACCAGGGACTAGCGCCCACCTACGAGCAGTACTTC. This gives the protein CASTAHQGLAPTYEQYF.

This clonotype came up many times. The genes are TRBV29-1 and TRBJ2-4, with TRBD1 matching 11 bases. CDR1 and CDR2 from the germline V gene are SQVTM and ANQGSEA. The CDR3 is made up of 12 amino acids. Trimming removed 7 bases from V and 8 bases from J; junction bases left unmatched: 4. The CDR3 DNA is TGCAGCGGGACAGGGGGCCGGGACATTCAGTACTTC. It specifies CSGTGGRDIQYF. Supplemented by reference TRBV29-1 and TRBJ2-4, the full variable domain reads SAVISQKPSRDICQRGTSLTIQCQVDSQVTMMFWYRQQPGQSLTLIATANQGSEATYESGFVIDKFPISRPNLTFSTLTVSNMSPEDSSIYLCSGTGGRDIQYFGAGTRLSVL.

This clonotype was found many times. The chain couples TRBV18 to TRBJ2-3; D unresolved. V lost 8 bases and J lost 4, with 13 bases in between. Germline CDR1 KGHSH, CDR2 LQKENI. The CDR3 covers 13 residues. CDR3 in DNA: TGTGCCAGCCGTCCTAAGGTACCAGATACGCAGTATTTT. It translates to CASRPKVPDTQYF.

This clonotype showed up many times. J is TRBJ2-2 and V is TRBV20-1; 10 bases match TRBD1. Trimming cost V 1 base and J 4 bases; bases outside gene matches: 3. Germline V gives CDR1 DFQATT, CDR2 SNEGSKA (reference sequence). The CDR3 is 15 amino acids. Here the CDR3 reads CSARGQGAVTGELFF. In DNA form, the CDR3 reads TGCAGTGCTAGAGGACAGGGGGCCGTCACCGGGGAGCTGTTTTTT.

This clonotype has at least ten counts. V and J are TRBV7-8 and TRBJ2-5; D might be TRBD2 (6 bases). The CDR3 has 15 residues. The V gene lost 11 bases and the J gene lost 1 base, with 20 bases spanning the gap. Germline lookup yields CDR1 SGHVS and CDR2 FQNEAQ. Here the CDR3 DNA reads TGTGCCTCCTTCAGGGTGGCTAGCGCCCAAGAGACCCAGTACTTC. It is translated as CASFRVASAQETQYF.

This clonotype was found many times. In DNA, the CDR3 is TGTGCCAGCAGCTTACCCACAGGAGGGAATGAGCAGTTCTTC. Translation: CASSLPTGGNEQFF. The V and J genes are TRBV7-8 and TRBJ2-1, with D possibly being TRBD2 (6 bases). Looked up from germline, CDR1 is SGHVS and CDR2 is FQNEAQ. This CDR3 is 14 amino acids long. V lost 2 bases and J 7 bases, leaving 12 bases between the germline ends.